This is a list of T cell receptor beta chains from one sample in a study of Ad26.COV2.S vaccination and SARS-CoV-2 variants. The protocol was immunoSEQ multiplex PCR, while the TCRdb copy is restricted to in-frame clones and leaves out a portion. The sample shows 400,000 to 500,000 clones, approximately 88% of them seen only once. Sequencing used peripheral blood, obtained in a trial of Ad26.COV2.S vaccine versus placebo. These TCRs come from a person aged 18 to 59 who received the Ad26.COV2.S COVID-19 vaccine or a placebo. Each CDR3 is given with its conserved first and last residue. D genes are given only for firm matches. Some rows have no size entry. The others give once, few or many, or a class for an expanded clone.

d_gene	abundance	j_gene	v_gene	CDR3aa	CDR3nt
.	.	TRBJ1-2	TRBV6-5	CASSYSPNRDNYGYTF	TGTGCCAGCAGTTACTCCCCCAACAGGGATAACTATGGCTACACCTTC
.	.	TRBJ1-3	TRBV2	CASSPGFSGNTIYF	TGTGCCAGCAGCCCAGGGTTCTCTGGAAACACCATATATTTT
TRBD1	.	TRBJ2-5	TRBV10-1	CASSDRQQGAKETQYF	TGCGCCAGCAGTGACCGCCAACAGGGGGCGAAAGAGACCCAGTACTTC
TRBD2	.	TRBJ2-5	TRBV11-1	CASSLGNLAGRETQYF	TGTGCCAGCAGCTTAGGAAATCTAGCGGGGCGAGAGACCCAGTACTTC
.	.	TRBJ1-2	TRBV6-5	CASSSPGGYYGYTF	TGTGCCAGCAGTTCCCCGGGGGGGTACTATGGCTACACCTTC
.	.	TRBJ2-1	TRBV5-4	CASSWDSYNEQFF	TGTGCCAGCAGCTGGGACTCCTACAATGAGCAGTTCTTC
.	.	TRBJ2-6	TRBV9	CASSVGGTNSGANVLTF	TGTGCCAGCAGCGTAGGGGGAACGAACTCTGGGGCCAACGTCCTGACTTTC
.	.	TRBJ2-1	TRBV9	CASSVDQGPYNEQFF	TGTGCCAGCAGCGTAGACCAGGGACCATACAATGAGCAGTTCTTC
TRBD1	.	TRBJ2-3	TRBV19	CASSTDRGTDTQYF	TGTGCCAGTAGTACCGACAGGGGAACAGATACGCAGTATTTT
.	.	TRBJ1-6	TRBV10-2	CASSQLEGLSSYNSPLHF	TGCGCCAGCAGCCAACTGGAAGGGCTGAGCTCCTATAATTCACCCCTCCACTTT
.	.	TRBJ2-2	TRBV7-9	CASSLGRDTTNTGELFF	TGTGCCAGCAGCTTAGGACGTGACACGACGAACACCGGGGAGCTGTTTTTT
.	.	TRBJ2-5	TRBV5-5	CASSLAPFQGPDPGETQYF	TGTGCCAGCAGCTTGGCCCCTTTTCAAGGCCCGGACCCGGGAGAGACCCAGTACTTC
TRBD2	.	TRBJ2-5	TRBV6-5	CASRGGWGTQETQYF	TGTGCCAGCAGGGGAGGGTGGGGGACCCAAGAGACCCAGTACTTC
TRBD2	.	TRBJ2-5	TRBV5-1	CASSPLGSGGAETQYF	TGCGCCAGCAGCCCCCTCGGAAGCGGGGGGGCAGAGACCCAGTACTTC
.	many	TRBJ2-2	TRBV7-9	CASSYRDRQRTGELFF	TGTGCCAGCAGCTACAGGGACCGACAGAGGACCGGGGAGCTGTTTTTT
.	once	TRBJ2-1	TRBV27	CASSLAPYNEQFF	TGTGCCAGCAGCCTTGCTCCCTACAATGAGCAGTTCTTC
TRBD1	.	TRBJ2-7	TRBV19	CASSRPDRGMDEQYF	TGTGCCAGTAGTAGACCGGACAGGGGAATGGACGAGCAGTACTTC
TRBD1	.	TRBJ1-1	TRBV6-2/TRBV6-3	CASSYPGQGRPEAFF	TGTGCCAGCAGTTACCCCGGACAGGGGAGGCCTGAAGCTTTCTTT
.	.	TRBJ1-2	TRBV20-1	CSATRIYGYTF	TGCAGTGCTACCAGGATCTATGGCTACACCTTC
.	.	TRBJ2-7	TRBV5-1	CASSVGTWGSGEQYF	TGCGCCAGCAGCGTTGGGACATGGGGTTCGGGGGAGCAGTACTTC
.	.	TRBJ2-5	TRBV5-4	CASRPTGLQETQYF	TGTGCCAGCAGACCAACCGGGCTCCAAGAGACCCAGTACTTC
.	once	TRBJ2-6	TRBV5-4	CASSWDLISGANVLTF	TGTGCCAGCAGTTGGGACCTCATCTCTGGGGCCAACGTCCTGACTTTC
TRBD2	once	TRBJ2-2	TRBV30	CAFTGGGISGELFF	TGTGCCTTTACTGGCGGGGGGATATCCGGGGAGCTGTTTTTT
.	.	TRBJ1-1	TRBV19	CASSIFGESTEAFF	TGTGCCAGTAGTATCTTTGGGGAAAGTACTGAAGCTTTCTTT
.	.	TRBJ1-1	TRBV11-2	CASSLAMGPRNTEAFF	TGTGCCAGCAGCCTCGCGATGGGCCCAAGGAACACTGAAGCTTTCTTT
.	.	TRBJ1-6	TRBV5-1	CASSSGTLSSYNSPLHF	TGCGCCAGCAGCTCAGGTACTCTCAGCTCCTATAATTCACCCCTCCACTTT
.	.	TRBJ2-5	TRBV5-1	CASSLYRAQETQYF	TGCGCCAGCAGCTTGTACAGGGCCCAAGAGACCCAGTACTTC
.	.	TRBJ2-1	TRBV19	CASSMGVGTEQFF	TGTGCCAGTAGTATGGGGGTGGGGACTGAGCAGTTCTTC
TRBD2	once	TRBJ2-2	TRBV7-6	CASSLPSGGAGFAGELFF	TGTGCCAGCAGCTTACCTAGCGGGGGGGCCGGTTTCGCCGGGGAGCTGTTTTTT
TRBD1	.	TRBJ2-7	TRBV4-3	CASSQAGGESYEQYF	TGCGCCAGCAGCCAGGCAGGGGGCGAGTCCTACGAGCAGTACTTC
.	.	TRBJ1-1	TRBV30	CAWSLPTTNTEAFF	TGTGCCTGGAGTCTACCCACGACTAACACTGAAGCTTTCTTT
.	.	TRBJ2-3	TRBV5-1	CASSSQGTQYF	TGCGCCAGCAGCTCCCAGGGTACGCAGTATTTT
TRBD1	.	TRBJ2-6	TRBV10-3	CAVDRGTSGANVLTF	TGTGCCGTCGACAGGGGAACCTCTGGGGCCAACGTCCTGACTTTC
TRBD1	.	TRBJ1-3	TRBV11-2	CASSSTGAENTIYF	TGTGCCAGCAGCTCGACAGGGGCGGAAAACACCATATATTTT
.	few	TRBJ2-7	TRBV7-2	CASSSGFMVAPSGEQYF	TGTGCCAGCAGCTCCGGGTTTATGGTGGCCCCATCGGGGGAGCAGTACTTC